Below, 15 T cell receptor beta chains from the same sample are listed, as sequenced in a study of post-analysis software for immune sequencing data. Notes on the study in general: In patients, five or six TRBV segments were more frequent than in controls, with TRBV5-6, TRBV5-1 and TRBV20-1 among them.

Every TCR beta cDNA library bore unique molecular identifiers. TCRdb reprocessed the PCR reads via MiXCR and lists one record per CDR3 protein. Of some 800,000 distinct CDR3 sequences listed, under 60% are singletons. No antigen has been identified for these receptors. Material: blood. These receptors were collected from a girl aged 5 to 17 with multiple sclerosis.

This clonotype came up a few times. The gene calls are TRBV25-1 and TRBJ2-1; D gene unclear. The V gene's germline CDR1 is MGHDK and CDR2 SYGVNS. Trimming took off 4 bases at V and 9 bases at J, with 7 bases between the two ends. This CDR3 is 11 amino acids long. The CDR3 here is CASSAESEQFF. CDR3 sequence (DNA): TGTGCCAGCAGTGCGGAGAGTGAGCAGTTCTTC.

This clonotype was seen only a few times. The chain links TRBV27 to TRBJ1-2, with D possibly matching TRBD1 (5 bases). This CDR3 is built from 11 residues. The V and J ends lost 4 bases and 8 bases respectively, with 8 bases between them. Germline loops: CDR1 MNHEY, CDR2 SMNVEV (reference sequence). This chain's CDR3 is CASSSGDGYTF. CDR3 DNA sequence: TGTGCCAGCAGTTCCGGGGACGGCTACACCTTC.

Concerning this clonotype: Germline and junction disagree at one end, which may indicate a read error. In DNA, the CDR3 is TGTAGTGCTAGTGGGGTTCCCAGCTCCCCCCAGTACTTC. Translating it yields CSASGVPSSPQYF. The V call is TRBV20-1, the J call TRBJ2-7; D gene uncertain. Germline loops: CDR1 DFQATT, CDR2 SNEGSKA (reference sequence). The CDR3 has 13 amino acids.

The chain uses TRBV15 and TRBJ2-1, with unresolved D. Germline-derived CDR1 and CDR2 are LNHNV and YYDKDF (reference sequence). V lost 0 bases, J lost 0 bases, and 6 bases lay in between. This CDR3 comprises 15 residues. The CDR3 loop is CATSREVPSYNEQFF. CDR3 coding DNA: TGTGCCACCAGCAGAGAGGTCCCCTCCTACAATGAGCAGTTCTTC.

The CDR3 protein is CASSALVAPIGDYEQYF. The DNA for the CDR3 is TGTGCCAGCAGTGCGCTAGTAGCACCCATCGGGGACTACGAGCAGTACTTC. This chain uses TRBV28 with TRBJ2-7, with D possibly matching TRBD2 (5 bases). CDR3 length: 17 residues. Germline CDR1 is MDHEN and CDR2 is SYDVKM. Trimming stripped 5 bases from V and 3 bases from J, with 23 bases between.

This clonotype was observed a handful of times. The CDR3 loop reads CASSLGGGTGADTQYF. The CDR3 DNA reads as TGCGCCAGCAGCTTGGGTGGCGGGACGGGGGCAGATACGCAGTATTTT. The chain carries TRBV5-1 and TRBJ2-3, with a weak D call TRBD2 (6 bases). Looked up from germline, CDR1 is SGHRS and CDR2 is YFSETQ. The CDR3 loop spans 16 amino acids. Trimming shortened V by 0 bases and J by 4 bases, and 15 bases separated the two germline ends.

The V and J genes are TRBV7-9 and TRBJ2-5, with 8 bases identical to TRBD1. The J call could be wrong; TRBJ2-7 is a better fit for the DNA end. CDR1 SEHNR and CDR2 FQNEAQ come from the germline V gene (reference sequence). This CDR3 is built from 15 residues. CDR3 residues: CASSLGPGGRYEQYF. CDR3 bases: TGTGCCAGCAGCTTAGGTCCAGGGGGCAGATACGAGCAGTACTTC.

CDR3 sequence reads: CSARDPARAGGSGELFF. CDR3 DNA sequence: TGCAGTGCTAGAGATCCAGCGAGAGCGGGAGGATCCGGGGAGCTGTTTTTT. The chain couples TRBV20-1 to TRBJ2-2, with 9 bases identical to TRBD2. Trimming cost V 0 bases and J 6 bases; bases outside gene matches: 11. This CDR3 contains 17 residues. Germline V gene data show CDR1 as DFQATT and CDR2 as SNEGSKA (reference sequence).

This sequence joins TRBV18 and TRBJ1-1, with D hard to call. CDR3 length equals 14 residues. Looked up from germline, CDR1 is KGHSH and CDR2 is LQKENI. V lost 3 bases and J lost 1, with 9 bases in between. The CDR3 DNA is TGTGCCAGCTCACCGGCCCGGCCGAACACTGAAGCTTTCTTT. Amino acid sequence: CASSPARPNTEAFF.

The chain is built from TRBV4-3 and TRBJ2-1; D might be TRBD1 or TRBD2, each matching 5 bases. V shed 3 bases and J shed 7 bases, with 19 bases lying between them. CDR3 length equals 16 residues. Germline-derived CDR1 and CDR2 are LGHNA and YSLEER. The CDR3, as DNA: TGCGCCAGCAGCCAGATGGCCTACGGGACGAAAAATGAGCAGTTCTTC. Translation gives CASSQMAYGTKNEQFF.

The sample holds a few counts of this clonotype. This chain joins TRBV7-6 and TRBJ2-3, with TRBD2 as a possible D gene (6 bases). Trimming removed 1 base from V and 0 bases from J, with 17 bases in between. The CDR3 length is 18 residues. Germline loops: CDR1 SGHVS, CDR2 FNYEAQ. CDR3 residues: CASSLEVAGSTSTDTQYF. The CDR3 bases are TGTGCCAGCAGCTTAGAGGTTGCGGGATCCACTAGCACAGATACGCAGTATTTT.

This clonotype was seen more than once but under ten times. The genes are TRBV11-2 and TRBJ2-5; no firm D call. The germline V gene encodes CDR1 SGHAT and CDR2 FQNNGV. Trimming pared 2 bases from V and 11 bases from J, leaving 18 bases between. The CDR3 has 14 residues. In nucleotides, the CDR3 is TGTGCCAGCAGCTTAACCCGGATGGCCGACCAGCAGTACTTC. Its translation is CASSLTRMADQQYF.

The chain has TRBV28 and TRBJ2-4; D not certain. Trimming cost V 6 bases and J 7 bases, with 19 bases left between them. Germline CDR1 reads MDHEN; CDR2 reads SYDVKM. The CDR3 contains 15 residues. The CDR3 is CASSPFSRVGNIQYF. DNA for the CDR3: TGTGCCAGCAGCCCTTTCTCCCGAGTGGGGAACATTCAGTACTTC.

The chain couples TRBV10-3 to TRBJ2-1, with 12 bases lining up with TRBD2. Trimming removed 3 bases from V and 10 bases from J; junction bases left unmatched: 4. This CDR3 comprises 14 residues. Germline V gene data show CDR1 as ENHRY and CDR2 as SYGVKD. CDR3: CAISERLAGEEQFF. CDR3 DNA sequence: TGTGCCATCAGTGAAAGACTAGCGGGGGAAGAGCAGTTCTTC.

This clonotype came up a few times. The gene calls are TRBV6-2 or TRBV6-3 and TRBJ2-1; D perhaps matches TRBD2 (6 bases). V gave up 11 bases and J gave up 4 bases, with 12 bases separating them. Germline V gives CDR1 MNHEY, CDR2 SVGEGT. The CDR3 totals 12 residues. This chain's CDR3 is CAGGGGYNEQFF. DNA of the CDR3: TGTGCCGGCGGCGGAGGGTACAATGAGCAGTTCTTC.